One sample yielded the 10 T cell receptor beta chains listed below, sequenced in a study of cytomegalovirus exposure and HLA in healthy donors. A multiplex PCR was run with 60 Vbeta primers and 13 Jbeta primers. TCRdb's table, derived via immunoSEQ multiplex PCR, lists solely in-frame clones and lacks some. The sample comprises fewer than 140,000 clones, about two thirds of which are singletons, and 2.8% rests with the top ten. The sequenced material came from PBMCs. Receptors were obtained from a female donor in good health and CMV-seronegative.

The CDR3 sequence: CSAATANTEAFF. The CDR3 DNA reads as TGCAGCGCCGCGACAGCTAACACTGAAGCTTTCTTT. This sequence joins TRBV29-1 and TRBJ1-1, with a possible D match to TRBD1 (5 bases). The V end lost 7 bases, the J end lost 2 bases, and 11 bases lay between the germline ends. Germline V gene data show CDR1 as SQVTM and CDR2 as ANQGSEA. The CDR3 contains 12 residues.

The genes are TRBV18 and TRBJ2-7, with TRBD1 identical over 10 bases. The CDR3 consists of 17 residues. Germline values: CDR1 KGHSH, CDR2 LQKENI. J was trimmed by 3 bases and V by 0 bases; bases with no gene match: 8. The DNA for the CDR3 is TGTGCCAGCTCACCACCCCCCGGGACAGGGGACCGCTACGAGCAGTACTTC. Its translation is CASSPPPGTGDRYEQYF. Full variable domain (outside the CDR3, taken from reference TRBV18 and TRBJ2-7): NAGVMQNPRHLVRRRGQEARLRCSPMKGHSHVYWYRQLPEEGLKFMVYLQKENIIDESGMPKERFSAEFPKEGPSILRIQQVVRGDSAAYFCASSPPPGTGDRYEQYFGPGTRLTVT.

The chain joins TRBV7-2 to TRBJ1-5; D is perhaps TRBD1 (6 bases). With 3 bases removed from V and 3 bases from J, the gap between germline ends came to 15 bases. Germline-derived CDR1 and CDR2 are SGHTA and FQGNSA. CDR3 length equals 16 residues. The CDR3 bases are TGTGCCAGCAGCTTGGGCGGAACAGGGTTCAATCAGCCCCAGCATTTT. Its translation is CASSLGGTGFNQPQHF.

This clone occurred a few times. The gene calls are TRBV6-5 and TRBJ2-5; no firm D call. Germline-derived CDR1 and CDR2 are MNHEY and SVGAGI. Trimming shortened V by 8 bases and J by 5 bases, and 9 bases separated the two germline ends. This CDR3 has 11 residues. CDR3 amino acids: CASPALETQYF. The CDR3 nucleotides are TGTGCCAGCCCCGCGCTGGAGACCCAGTACTTC.

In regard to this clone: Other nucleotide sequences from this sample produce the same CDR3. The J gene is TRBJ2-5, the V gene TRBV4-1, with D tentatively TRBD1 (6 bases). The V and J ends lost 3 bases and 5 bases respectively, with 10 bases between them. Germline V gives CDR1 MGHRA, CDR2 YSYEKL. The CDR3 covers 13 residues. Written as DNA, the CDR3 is TGCGCCAGCAGCCATGACAGGCAGGAGACCCAGTACTTC. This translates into CASSHDRQETQYF.

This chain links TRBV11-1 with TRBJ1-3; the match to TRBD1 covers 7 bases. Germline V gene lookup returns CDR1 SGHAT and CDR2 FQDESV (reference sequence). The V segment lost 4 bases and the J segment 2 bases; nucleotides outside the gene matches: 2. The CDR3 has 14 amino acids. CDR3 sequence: CASSSGTAGNTIYF. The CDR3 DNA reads TGTGCCAGCAGCTCCGGGACAGCTGGAAACACCATATATTTT.

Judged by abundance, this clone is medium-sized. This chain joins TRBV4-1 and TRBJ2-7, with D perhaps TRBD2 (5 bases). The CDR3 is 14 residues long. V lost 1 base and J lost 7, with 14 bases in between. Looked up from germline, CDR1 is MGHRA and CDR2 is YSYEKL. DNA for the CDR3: TGCGCCAGCAGCCAAGGGGTGTTAGCGCGGGAGCAGTACTTC. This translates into CASSQGVLAREQYF.

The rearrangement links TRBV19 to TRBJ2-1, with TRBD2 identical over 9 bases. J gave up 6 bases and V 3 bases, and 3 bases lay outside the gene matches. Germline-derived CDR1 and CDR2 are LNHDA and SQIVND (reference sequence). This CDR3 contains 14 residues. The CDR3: CASSMRLAVNEQFF. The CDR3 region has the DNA TGTGCCAGTAGTATGCGACTAGCGGTCAATGAGCAGTTCTTC.

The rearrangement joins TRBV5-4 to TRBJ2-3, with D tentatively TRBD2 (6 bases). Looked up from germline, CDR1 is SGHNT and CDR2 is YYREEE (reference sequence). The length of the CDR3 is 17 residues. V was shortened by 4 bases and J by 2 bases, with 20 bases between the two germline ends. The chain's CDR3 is CASSQDASEGATDTQYF. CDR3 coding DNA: TGTGCCAGCAGCCAAGACGCTAGCGAAGGGGCCACAGATACGCAGTATTTT.

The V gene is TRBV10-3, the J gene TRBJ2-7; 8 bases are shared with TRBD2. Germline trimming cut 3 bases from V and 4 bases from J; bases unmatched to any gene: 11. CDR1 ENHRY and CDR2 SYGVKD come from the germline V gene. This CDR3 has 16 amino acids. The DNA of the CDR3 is TGTGCCATCAGTGATAGAGGTGGTAGCGGGACTTACGAGCAGTACTTC. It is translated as CAISDRGGSGTYEQYF.